These T cell receptor beta chains were read from a single sample in a study of identifying expanded T cells in peripheral blood. Using immunoSEQ multiplex PCR, the repertoire was profiled, and TCRdb retains in-frame clones only, with some absent. The sample lists over 85,000 clones, 70% to 90% occurring once. Source material: blood. The source is a person aged 18 to 70 in good health. Both conserved end residues are part of each CDR3. The D gene is left open where the match is weak. The size field is filled for only some rows; it gives once, few, many or a size class.

V gene	J gene	clone size	D gene	CDR3 DNA	CDR3 protein
TRBV7-2	TRBJ2-3	-	-	TGTGCCAGCACGCCAGGGGCGACGGGGGGTACGCAGTATTTT	CASTPGATGGTQYF
TRBV13	TRBJ2-7	-	TRBD1	TGTGCCAGCAGCGACAGGGGTCCAAACGAGCAGTACTTC	CASSDRGPNEQYF
TRBV7-9	TRBJ2-1	-	-	TGTGCCAGCAGCTCCCTGGGCCGGGGAGGTTGGTCCTACAATGAGCAGTTCTTC	CASSSLGRGGWSYNEQFF
TRBV7-3	TRBJ1-6	-	-	TGTGCCAGCAGGGGGGGCAGCATCGAGCCTCTCCACTTT	CASRGGSIEPLHF
TRBV6-1	TRBJ2-7	once	-	TGTGCCAGCAGTCGGGACGGTGGGCAGTACTTC	CASSRDGGQYF
TRBV5-1	TRBJ2-2	once	-	TGCGCCAGCAGCTTGGGACTAGTTAACACCGGGGAGCTGTTTTTT	CASSLGLVNTGELFF
TRBV19	TRBJ1-3	-	-	TGTGCCAGTAGTATAGCCCGTCGGGGAGTGGGTTCTGGAAACACCATATATTTT	CASSIARRGVGSGNTIYF
TRBV19	TRBJ1-4	once	-	TGTGCCAGTAGTATCGGAGGGGGATGGGGAGGTGAAAAACTGTTTTTT	CASSIGGGWGGEKLFF
TRBV11-3	TRBJ2-3	once	-	TGTGCCAGCAGTGTACTTGACAAACCAGATACGCAGTATTTT	CASSVLDKPDTQYF
TRBV9	TRBJ2-6	-	TRBD2	TGTGCCAGCAGCGTAGGAGCGGGGAAAGGGGCCAACGTCCTGACTTTC	CASSVGAGKGANVLTF
TRBV5-4	TRBJ2-2	-	-	TGTGCCAGCAGCTTGCCGGGGTTAGGGGAGCTGTTTTTT	CASSLPGLGELFF
TRBV2	TRBJ2-3	-	-	TGTGCCAGCAGTGAAAGCTGGTCCGTTCACTCCACAGATACGCAGTATTTT	CASSESWSVHSTDTQYF
TRBV30	TRBJ1-4	few	-	TGTGCCTGGAAGCGGGGGCGGTCTACTAATGAAAAACTGTTTTTT	CAWKRGRSTNEKLFF
TRBV5-6	TRBJ2-7	-	TRBD1	TGTGCCAGCAGCTTCAGTACAGGGGGAAGGGCCTACGAGCAGTACTTC	CASSFSTGGRAYEQYF
TRBV11-3	TRBJ2-2	-	-	TGTGCCAGCAGCCCCCAGAGTGGGACGGAGGCCGGGGAGCTGTTTTTT	CASSPQSGTEAGELFF
TRBV30	TRBJ1-1	few	TRBD1	TGTGCCTGGAACAGGGGGATTAGGGCTGAAGCTTTCTTT	CAWNRGIRAEAFF
TRBV7-9	TRBJ1-1	few	TRBD1	TGTGCCAGCAGCCCTACATACAGGGGTGGCGGCACTGAAGCTTTCTTT	CASSPTYRGGGTEAFF
TRBV18	TRBJ2-2	-	-	TGTGCCAGCTCACCAGGACTGAACACCGGGGAGCTGTTTTTT	CASSPGLNTGELFF
TRBV5-6	TRBJ1-2	-	TRBD1	TGTGCCAGCAGCTTGAGACAGGGCCATGGCTACACCTTC	CASSLRQGHGYTF
TRBV30	TRBJ2-3	-	-	TGTGCCTGGAGTATGGAATTGGGCACAGATACGCAGTATTTT	CAWSMELGTDTQYF
TRBV9	TRBJ2-7	-	-	TGTGCCAGCAGCGCGACCGGGACGGGGTGGTACGAGCAGTACTTC	CASSATGTGWYEQYF
TRBV4-1	TRBJ2-4	-	-	TGCGCCAGCAGCCAACAGGGGCTAGCCAAAAACATTCAGTACTTC	CASSQQGLAKNIQYF
TRBV2	TRBJ1-3	-	-	TGTGCCAGCACCGCGAGTAGAGCGAAAACACCGGGGGACACCATATATTTT	CASTASRAKTPGDTIYF
TRBV18	TRBJ1-5	-	TRBD1	TGTGCCAGCTCACCGTCGGGACAGGGGTATCAGCCCCAGCATTTT	CASSPSGQGYQPQHF
TRBV27	TRBJ2-1	once	-	TGTGCCAGCAGTTTAAGCCGGTCCTACAATGAGCAGTTCTTC	CASSLSRSYNEQFF
TRBV4-2	TRBJ2-2	-	TRBD1	TGTGCCAGCAGCCAGGCTTGGGGACAGGGTTACACCGGGGAGCTGTTTTTT	CASSQAWGQGYTGELFF
TRBV18	TRBJ1-1	-	TRBD1	TGTGCCAGCTCACCGACAGGGTCGGTGAACACTGAAGCTTTCTTT	CASSPTGSVNTEAFF
TRBV19	TRBJ1-6	few	-	TGTGCCAGTTGCGAGCGGTATAATTCACCCCTCCACTTT	CASCERYNSPLHF
TRBV27	TRBJ2-1	-	-	TGTGCCAGCAGTTTAGAGGTTGACAATGAGCAGTTCTTC	CASSLEVDNEQFF
TRBV11-2	TRBJ1-2	-	TRBD1	TGTGCCAGCAGCCCCTACGGGACAGAATTGTATGGCTACACCTTC	CASSPYGTELYGYTF
TRBV6-5	TRBJ2-2	-	-	TGTGCCAGCAGTGATTGGGAGCTGTTTTTT	CASSDWELFF
TRBV7-2	TRBJ2-1	few	-	TGTGCCAGCAGCTTAGGGGGGGGCTTTGCTGAGCAGTTCTTC	CASSLGGGFAEQFF
TRBV7-2	TRBJ1-1	-	-	TGTGCCAGCAACACCGAGGGGACTCTCGGTCTCACTGAAGCTTTCTTT	CASNTEGTLGLTEAFF
TRBV5-1	TRBJ1-2	-	-	TGCGCCAGCAGCTCCAGCAGGTATCAGGGCGGCTACACCTTC	CASSSSRYQGGYTF
TRBV6-5	TRBJ1-3	-	-	TGTGCCAGCAGTCCAGGGACGCTCTCTGGAAACACCATATATTTT	CASSPGTLSGNTIYF
TRBV15	TRBJ2-5	-	-	TGTGCCACCAGCAGAGGAAGGAGAGAGACCCAGTACTTC	CATSRGRRETQYF
TRBV18	TRBJ2-5	-	-	TGTGCCAGCTCACCACTGGGAGAGACCCAGTACTTC	CASSPLGETQYF
TRBV18	TRBJ1-1	-	TRBD1	TGTGCCAGCTCACCTCGAACAGGGGGAGCGGGCACTGAAGCTTTCTTT	CASSPRTGGAGTEAFF
TRBV7-9	TRBJ1-5	-	-	TGTGCCAGCAGCTTAGCGTTCACAGGAAATCAGCCCCAGCATTTT	CASSLAFTGNQPQHF
TRBV7-2	TRBJ2-5	-	TRBD2	TGTGCCAGCAGCTACGGGGGGGCAGGGCAAGAGACCCAGTACTTC	CASSYGGAGQETQYF
TRBV6-1	TRBJ2-7	few	-	TGTGCCAGCAGTGAAAGACATAACAACGAGCAGTACTTC	CASSERHNNEQYF
TRBV6-1	TRBJ1-2	-	-	TGTGCCAGCAGTGAAGGGACAGACCCTAACTATGGCTACACCTTC	CASSEGTDPNYGYTF